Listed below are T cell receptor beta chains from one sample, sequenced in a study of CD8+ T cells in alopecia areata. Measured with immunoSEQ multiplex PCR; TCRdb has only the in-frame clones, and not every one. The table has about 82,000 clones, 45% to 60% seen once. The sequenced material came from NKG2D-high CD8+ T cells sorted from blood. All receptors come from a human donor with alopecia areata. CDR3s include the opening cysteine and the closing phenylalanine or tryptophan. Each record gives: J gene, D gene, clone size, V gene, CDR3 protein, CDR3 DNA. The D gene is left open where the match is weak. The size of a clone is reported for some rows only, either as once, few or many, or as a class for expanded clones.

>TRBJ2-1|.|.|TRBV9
CASSVDNAYNEQFF
TGTGCCAGCAGCGTAGATAATGCCTACAATGAGCAGTTCTTC
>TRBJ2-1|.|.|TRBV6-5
CASSYSGGEQFF
TGTGCCAGCAGTTACTCGGGGGGTGAGCAGTTCTTC
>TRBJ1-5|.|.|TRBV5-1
CASSLSGNQPQHF
TGCGCCAGCAGCTTGTCCGGCAATCAGCCCCAGCATTTT
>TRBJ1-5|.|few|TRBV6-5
CASSYLPGSNQPQHF
TGTGCCAGCAGTTACCTTCCAGGGAGCAATCAGCCCCAGCATTTT
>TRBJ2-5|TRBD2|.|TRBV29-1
CSVEFVRRGGQYF
TGCAGCGTTGAATTCGTGCGGCGGGGGGGCCAGTACTTC
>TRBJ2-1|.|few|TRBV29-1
CSAPRAINEQFF
TGCAGCGCCCCCCGGGCCATCAATGAGCAGTTCTTC
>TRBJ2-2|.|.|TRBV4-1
CASSQGYDGELFF
TGCGCCAGCAGCCAAGGGTATGACGGGGAGCTGTTTTTT
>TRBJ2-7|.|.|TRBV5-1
CASSFPGADEQYF
TGCGCCAGCAGCTTTCCAGGGGCTGACGAGCAGTACTTC
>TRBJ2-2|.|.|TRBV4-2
CASSQEAGELFF
TGTGCCAGCAGCCAAGAGGCCGGGGAGCTGTTTTTT
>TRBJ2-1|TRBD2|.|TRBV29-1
CSVDGRGSSYNEQFF
TGCAGCGTTGATGGGCGGGGGAGCTCCTACAATGAGCAGTTCTTC
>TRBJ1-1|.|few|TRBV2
CASSEWGAFF
TGTGCCAGCAGTGAATGGGGAGCTTTCTTT
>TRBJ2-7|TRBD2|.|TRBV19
CASSPSSGSSYEQYF
TGTGCCAGTAGTCCGTCTAGCGGGAGCTCCTACGAGCAGTACTTC
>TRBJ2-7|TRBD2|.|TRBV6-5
CASGGLATHEQYF
TGTGCCAGCGGAGGACTAGCGACCCACGAGCAGTACTTC
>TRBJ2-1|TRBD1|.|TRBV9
CASSVEGQGADEQFF
TGTGCCAGCAGCGTAGAGGGACAGGGAGCGGATGAGCAGTTCTTC
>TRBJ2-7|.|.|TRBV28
CASSPPRLGTNEQYF
TGTGCCAGCAGTCCTCCTCGACTAGGAACCAACGAGCAGTACTTC
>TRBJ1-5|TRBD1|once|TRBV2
CASSEARDRYQPQHF
TGTGCCAGCAGTGAAGCGCGGGACAGGTATCAGCCCCAGCATTTT
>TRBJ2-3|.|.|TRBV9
CASSVADLLRTDTQYF
TGTGCCAGCAGCGTAGCGGACCTCCTGAGGACAGATACGCAGTATTTT
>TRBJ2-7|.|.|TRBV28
CASSLNIDYEQYF
TGTGCCAGCAGTCTAAACATTGACTACGAGCAGTACTTC
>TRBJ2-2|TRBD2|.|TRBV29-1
CSVLAGVTGELFF
TGCAGCGTTCTAGCGGGAGTTACCGGGGAGCTGTTTTTT
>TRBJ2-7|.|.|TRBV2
CASSEGLDYEQYF
TGTGCCAGCAGTGAAGGGCTGGACTACGAGCAGTACTTC
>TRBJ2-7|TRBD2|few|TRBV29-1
CSVDLGLAENYEQYF
TGCAGCGTTGACTTGGGACTAGCGGAGAACTACGAGCAGTACTTC
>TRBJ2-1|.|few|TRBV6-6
CASSPHPSSNEQFF
TGTGCCAGCAGCCCCCATCCTAGCAGCAATGAGCAGTTCTTC
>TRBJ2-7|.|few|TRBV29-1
CSVGQSYEQYF
TGCAGCGTTGGACAATCCTACGAGCAGTACTTC
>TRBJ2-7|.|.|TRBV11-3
CASSFRSSSYEQYF
TGTGCCAGCAGCTTCAGATCCTCTTCCTACGAGCAGTACTTC